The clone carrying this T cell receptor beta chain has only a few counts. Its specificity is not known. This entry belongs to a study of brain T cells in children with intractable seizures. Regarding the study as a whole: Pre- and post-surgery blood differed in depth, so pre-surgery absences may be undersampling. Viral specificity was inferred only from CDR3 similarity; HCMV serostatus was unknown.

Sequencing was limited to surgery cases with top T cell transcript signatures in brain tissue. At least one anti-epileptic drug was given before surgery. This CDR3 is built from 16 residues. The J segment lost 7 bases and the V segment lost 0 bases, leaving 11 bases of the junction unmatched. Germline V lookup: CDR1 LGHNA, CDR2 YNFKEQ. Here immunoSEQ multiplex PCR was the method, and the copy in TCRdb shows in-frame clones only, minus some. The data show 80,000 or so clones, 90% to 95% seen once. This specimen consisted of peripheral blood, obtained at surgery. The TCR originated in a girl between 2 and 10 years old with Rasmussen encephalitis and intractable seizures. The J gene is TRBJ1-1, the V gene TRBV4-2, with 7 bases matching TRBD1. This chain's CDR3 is CASSQDSGRGFGEAFF. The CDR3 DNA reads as TGTGCCAGCAGCCAAGATTCGGGCAGGGGGTTTGGTGAAGCTTTCTTT.